This is a list of T cell receptor beta chains from one sample in a study of blood T cell repertoires in COVID-19. TCRdb keeps only in-frame clones here, not all; method: immunoSEQ multiplex PCR. The sample has 150,000 to 190,000 clones; approximately 80% are singletons. Sequenced sample: peripheral blood. All receptors derive from a woman at least 80 years old with acute or convalescent COVID-19. Each CDR3 is given with its conserved first and last residue. A D gene is named only where the DNA matches it firmly. Only part of the rows carry a size: once, few, many, or a class if the clone is expanded.

V	D	J	size	DNA	CDR3
TRBV18	TRBD1	TRBJ1-4	.	TGTGCCAGCTCCCAACAGGGGGCCATTGAAAAACTGTTTTTT	CASSQQGAIEKLFF
TRBV7-3	.	TRBJ1-6	.	TGTGCCAGCAGCTTAATGGGCAGGGGCTCTAATTCACCCCTCCACTTT	CASSLMGRGSNSPLHF
TRBV9	.	TRBJ2-1	.	TGTGCCAGCAGCGGTGGTGGCTCCGACAATGAGCAGTTCTTC	CASSGGGSDNEQFF
TRBV5-1	.	TRBJ2-5	.	TGCGCCAGCAGCTTGGCACTAACAGGGGCGGGGGAGACCCAGTACTTC	CASSLALTGAGETQYF
TRBV7-3	.	TRBJ2-2	.	TGTGCCAGCAGCTCCCAGACAGTCCCGAACACCGGGGAGCTGTTTTTT	CASSSQTVPNTGELFF
TRBV14	TRBD2	TRBJ2-5	.	TGTGCCAGCAGCCAAGTCCTTGCTAGCGGTCGAACTCGGGCTGGAAAAGAGACCCAGTACTTC	CASSQVLASGRTRAGKETQYF
TRBV29-1	.	TRBJ1-2	.	TGCAGCGTTTTAGGAGGGCCGCTTGACCCTCGCTATGGCTACACCTTC	CSVLGGPLDPRYGYTF
TRBV11-3	TRBD2	TRBJ2-7	once	TGTGCCAGCAGCGCTCGGACTAGCGGGGGTGTGCAGTACTTC	CASSARTSGGVQYF
TRBV3-1/TRBV3-2	.	TRBJ2-1	.	TGTGCCAGCAGCCAAGATTATGGGCAGTACAATGAGCAGTTCTTC	CASSQDYGQYNEQFF
TRBV3-1/TRBV3-2	.	TRBJ1-5	.	TGTGCCAGCAGCCAAGATCGAAAGGACACGGATAGCAATCAGCCCCAGCATTTT	CASSQDRKDTDSNQPQHF
TRBV12-3/TRBV12-4	TRBD1	TRBJ1-1	.	TGTGCCAGCAGTCGAGGGACAGGGGCTTCTTTCTTT	CASSRGTGASFF
TRBV5-6	TRBD1	TRBJ1-4	.	TGTGCCAGCAGCTTGGGGCAGGGGGCAACTAATGAAAAACTGTTTTTT	CASSLGQGATNEKLFF
TRBV7-2	TRBD1	TRBJ1-4	few	TGTGCCAGCAGTTCACCGGGACAGGCCAGTGAAAAACTGTTTTTT	CASSSPGQASEKLFF
TRBV19	TRBD1	TRBJ1-2	.	TGTGCCAGTACTATGTCCCGGGGGGACAGGAACTATGGCTACACCTTC	CASTMSRGDRNYGYTF
TRBV19	.	TRBJ2-5	.	TGTGCCAGTAGTTTCAGGGCGTTAGAGACCCAGTACTTC	CASSFRALETQYF
TRBV18	TRBD2	TRBJ2-1	.	TGTGCCAGCTCACCTCGGGGTAGCGGGAGCACTGAGCAGTTCTTC	CASSPRGSGSTEQFF
TRBV7-9	.	TRBJ1-3	.	TGTGCCAGCATGAGGATGAGCTCTGGAAACACCATATATTTT	CASMRMSSGNTIYF
TRBV27	.	TRBJ2-7	.	TGTGCCAGCAGTTTATTCGGGTCCCCCTACGAGCAGTACTTC	CASSLFGSPYEQYF
TRBV19	.	TRBJ2-6	.	TGTGCGAGTTCGAAAGGGACTTCTGGGGCCAACGTCCTGACTTTC	CASSKGTSGANVLTF
TRBV5-6	.	TRBJ2-1	.	TGTGCCAGCAGCGCAGAACGTTCCGGGACTAATGAGCAGTTCTTC	CASSAERSGTNEQFF
TRBV3-1/TRBV3-2	.	TRBJ1-2	.	TGTGCCAGCAGAAACCGGGACACTAACCCCTATGGCTACACCTTC	CASRNRDTNPYGYTF
TRBV5-4	.	TRBJ2-5	.	TGTGCCAGCAGCTTTGTTTTGCGCCAAGAGACCCAGTACTTC	CASSFVLRQETQYF
TRBV5-1	.	TRBJ2-7	.	TGCGCCAGCAGCCCCGCCCAGGTTTCCTACGAGCAGTACTTC	CASSPAQVSYEQYF
TRBV19	.	TRBJ1-1	.	TGTGCCAGTAGTATAGTGCGAGGGACTGAAGCTTTCTTT	CASSIVRGTEAFF
TRBV5-1	.	TRBJ1-5	.	TGCGCCAGCAGCTTGGGGCCTTTAAATCAGCCCCAGCATTTT	CASSLGPLNQPQHF
TRBV6-5	.	TRBJ1-6	.	TGTGCCAGCAGAGACAGGAATAATTCACCCCTCCACTTT	CASRDRNNSPLHF
TRBV30	TRBD1	TRBJ2-7	.	TGTGCCTATGACAGGGGGACCTGGGAGCAGTACTTC	CAYDRGTWEQYF
TRBV7-3	.	TRBJ1-6	.	TGTGCCAGCAGCTCGGGTCCGGCCGTAAATTCACCCCTCCACTTT	CASSSGPAVNSPLHF
TRBV7-9	TRBD1	TRBJ1-2	.	TGTGCCAGCAGCTCCGGAGGGTGGGACAGGGGGAATGGCTACACCTTC	CASSSGGWDRGNGYTF
TRBV5-6	.	TRBJ1-2	.	TGTGCCAGCAGCTGGGGGGGGCGAGGCTACACCTTC	CASSWGGRGYTF